Shown below are 23 T cell receptor beta chains from a single sample sequenced in a study of control samples from healthy donors and cancer patients. Measured with immunoSEQ multiplex PCR; TCRdb has only the in-frame clones, and not every one. Of under 150,000 clones detected, approximately 90% appear once; the ten largest clones hold roughly 3.4%. Input material: blood. These receptors all come from a man in his forties or fifties in good health.

The chain has TRBV27 and TRBJ2-1; 11 nucleotides line up with TRBD2. The germline V gene has CDR1 MNHEY and CDR2 SMNVEV (reference sequence). V shed 0 bases, J shed 8 bases, and the junction held 6 bases outside the gene matches. This CDR3 contains 16 residues. CDR3 in amino acids: CASSLSGSGGAYEQFF. The CDR3 DNA sequence: TGTGCCAGCAGTTTATCGGGTAGCGGGGGGGCTTATGAGCAGTTCTTC.

The CDR3 DNA is TGTGCCAGCAGCCAAGGGAGCCTCTCTGGGGCCAACGTCCTGACTTTC. As protein: CASSQGSLSGANVLTF. The rearrangement links TRBV4-2 to TRBJ2-6, with D uncertain. Deletions cut 1 base from V and 0 bases from J, with 7 bases between. The CDR3 has 16 residues. Germline V lookup: CDR1 LGHNA, CDR2 YNFKEQ.

The genes are TRBV3-1 (or the pseudogene TRBV3-2) and TRBJ1-1; 10 bases are shared with TRBD1. Germline V CDR1 and CDR2: LGHDT, YNNKEL (reference sequence). The CDR3 runs 14 residues. The ends lost 2 bases at V and 11 bases at J; junction bases unmatched: 8. The CDR3 reads CASSQQGTGVWAFF. The CDR3 DNA sequence: TGTGCCAGCAGCCAACAAGGGACAGGGGTTTGGGCTTTCTTT.

This chain links TRBV6-2 or TRBV6-3 with TRBJ1-3, with D uncertain. Deletions cut 6 bases from V and 7 bases from J, with 19 bases between. CDR1 and CDR2 (germline): MNHEY, SVGEGT. The CDR3 has 15 residues. The CDR3 is CASSPGRSRRNTIYF. The CDR3 DNA is TGTGCCAGCAGCCCGGGCAGGTCCCGGCGGAACACCATATATTTT.

The chain links TRBV6-5 to TRBJ1-1; 10 positions match TRBD1. J was trimmed by 6 bases and V by 0 bases; bases with no gene match: 7. Germline CDR1 is MNHEY and CDR2 is SVGAGI. This CDR3 comprises 16 residues. In nucleotides, the CDR3 is TGTGCCAGCAGTTACTCCGCGACAGGGGGCTACGCTGAAGCTTTCTTT. It yields the protein CASSYSATGGYAEAFF.

V usage is TRBV6-5 and J usage is TRBJ1-2; D is unclear. Germline V gene sequence: CDR1 MNHEY, CDR2 SVGAGI. The CDR3 contains 15 residues. V lost 0 bases and J 3 bases, leaving 11 bases between the germline ends. The CDR3 protein is CASSYSGSLYYGYTF. The CDR3 bases are TGTGCCAGCAGTTACTCGGGAAGCCTTTACTATGGCTACACCTTC.

The J gene is TRBJ2-1, the V gene TRBV4-2; 8 bases align to TRBD2. V shed 1 base, J shed 6 bases, and the junction held 5 bases outside the gene matches. This CDR3 comprises 15 residues. The germline gives CDR1 LGHNA, CDR2 YNFKEQ. CDR3 bases: TGTGCCAGCAGCCAAGGCGGGGGGTCTTTCAATGAGCAGTTCTTC. Residues: CASSQGGGSFNEQFF.

The chain joins TRBV30 to TRBJ2-3; 9 bases fit TRBD1. Trimming cost V 7 bases and J 3 bases; bases outside gene matches: 8. Per the germline V gene, CDR1 is GTSNPN and CDR2 is SVGIG (reference sequence). The length of the CDR3 is 14 residues. In DNA form, the CDR3 reads TGTGCCTTTGGACAGGGGTTCGGGACAGATACGCAGTATTTT. Protein sequence: CAFGQGFGTDTQYF.

The chain links TRBV9 to TRBJ2-5; tentatively, D is TRBD1 or TRBD2 (5 bases each). The CDR3 consists of 15 residues. Between the trimmed V and J ends, which lost 3 bases and 2 bases, there was a span of 14 bases. The germline CDR1 and CDR2 sequences are SGDLS and YYNGEE. This chain's CDR3 is CASSAASGRQETQYF. Here the CDR3 DNA reads TGTGCCAGCAGCGCCGCGTCGGGACGGCAAGAGACCCAGTACTTC. Full variable domain (rest looked up from reference TRBV9 and TRBJ2-5): DSGVTQTPKHLITATGQRVTLRCSPRSGDLSVYWYQQSLDQGLQFLIQYYNGEERAKGNILERFSAQQFPDLHSELNLSSLELGDSALYFCASSAASGRQETQYFGPGTRLLVL.

The chain uses TRBV4-3 and TRBJ1-4; D perhaps matches TRBD1 (5 bases). Germline V CDR1 and CDR2: LGHNA, YSLEER. The CDR3 length is 15 residues. V lost 4 bases and J lost 2, with 11 bases in between. Written as DNA, the CDR3 is TGCGCCAGCAGCCGGGACTTTCTCACTAATGAAAAACTGTTTTTT. Protein product: CASSRDFLTNEKLFF.

The chain is built from TRBV14 and TRBJ1-1; the match to TRBD1 covers 7 bases. The CDR3 consists of 17 residues. Germline lookup yields CDR1 SGHDN and CDR2 FVKESK. V shed 3 bases and J 2 bases; nucleotides not matched to a gene: 12. The CDR3 loop is CASSHYGRGGRNTEAFF. Written as DNA, the CDR3 is TGTGCCAGCAGCCATTATGGCAGGGGGGGAAGAAACACTGAAGCTTTCTTT.

The rearrangement uses TRBV18 and TRBJ2-2; a weak D match, TRBD2 (7 bases). In germline, CDR1 is KGHSH, CDR2 LQKENI. The CDR3 has 18 amino acids. V dropped 2 bases and J dropped 4 bases, with 20 bases sitting between them. The CDR3 loop reads CASSPSSRGGPSTGELFF. In nucleotides, the CDR3 is TGTGCCAGCTCACCATCGTCCCGCGGGGGCCCTAGCACCGGGGAGCTGTTTTTT.

The genes are TRBV10-1 and TRBJ2-2, with a weak D call TRBD1 (5 bases). This CDR3 region has 16 residues. Trimming stripped 9 bases from V and 0 bases from J, with 17 bases between. Germline V gives CDR1 WNHNN, CDR2 SYGVQD (reference sequence). CDR3 in DNA: TGCGCCAGGAGAGTACCGGACACTTCGAACACCGGGGAGCTGTTTTTT. It specifies CARRVPDTSNTGELFF.

The CDR3 sequence is CAWSVGQGGNEKLFF. The CDR3 coding sequence is TGTGCCTGGAGTGTAGGACAGGGAGGTAATGAAAAACTGTTTTTT. V gene TRBV30 combines with J gene TRBJ1-4; TRBD1 agrees at 8 bases. The CDR3 is 15 amino acids. The trim removed 0 bases at V and 4 bases at J, leaving 4 bases unmatched. Germline lookup yields CDR1 GTSNPN and CDR2 SVGIG (reference sequence).

The V gene is TRBV21-1, the J gene TRBJ2-7. TRBV21-1 is deemed a pseudogene. The CDR3 runs to 13 residues. In DNA form, the CDR3 reads TGTGCCAGCGAACGATTATGGGGCTACGAGCAGTACTTC. Its protein product is CASERLWGYEQYF.

This chain links TRBV25-1 with TRBJ2-7, with 9 nucleotides matching TRBD1. V lost 8 bases to trimming and J lost 3 bases; unmatched junction nucleotides: 5. The CDR3 runs 13 residues. Germline V gives CDR1 MGHDK, CDR2 SYGVNS. Here the CDR3 DNA reads TGTGCCAGCGCCGGGACAGGGTACTACGAGCAGTACTTC. The encoded protein is CASAGTGYYEQYF.

This clone was observed once. The V gene is TRBV11-3, the J gene TRBJ1-1; D is ambiguous. V gave up 6 bases and J gave up 1 base, with 12 bases separating them. The germline CDR1 and CDR2 sequences are SGHNT and YENEEA. The CDR3 covers 14 residues. As DNA, the CDR3 is TGTGCCAGCAGACCCGTACAAGGGAACACTGAAGCTTTCTTT. Its protein product is CASRPVQGNTEAFF. The whole variable domain, remainder taken from reference TRBV11-3 and TRBJ1-1, is EAGVVQSPRYKIIEKKQPVAFWCNPISGHNTLYWYLQNLGQGPELLIRYENEEAVDDSQLPKDRFSAERLKGVDSTLKIQPAELGDSAVYLCASRPVQGNTEAFFGQGTRLTVV.

The chain carries TRBV6-6 and TRBJ1-4; a possible D gene is TRBD1 (5 bases). The CDR3 extends over 13 amino acids. Trimming took 6 bases from V and 3 from J, leaving 8 bases between them. Germline CDR1 and CDR2: MNHNY and SVGAGI (reference sequence). The CDR3 sequence is CASRPGPNEKLFF. The CDR3, as DNA: TGTGCCAGCAGACCGGGACCTAATGAAAAACTGTTTTTT.

This clone was seen only a few times. The V call is TRBV7-8, the J call TRBJ1-5; unclear D gene. Germline values: CDR1 SGHVS, CDR2 FQNEAQ. V was cut by 6 bases and J by 0 bases, with 12 bases left in between. The CDR3 has 15 amino acids. This CDR3 reads CASSIVRGSNQPQHF. The DNA for the CDR3 is TGTGCCAGCAGTATAGTCCGCGGTAGCAATCAGCCCCAGCATTTT. The complete variable domain, with remaining parts taken from reference TRBV7-8 and TRBJ1-5, reads GAGVSQSPRYKVAKRGQDVALRCDPISGHVSLFWYQQALGQGPEFLTYFQNEAQLDKSGLPSDRFFAERPEGSVSTLKIQRTQQEDSAVYLCASSIVRGSNQPQHFGDGTRLSIL.

This chain's CDR3 is CASSMAGANVLTF. The DNA for the CDR3 is TGTGCCAGTAGTATGGCAGGGGCCAACGTCCTGACTTTC. The V and J genes are TRBV19 and TRBJ2-6; D is ambiguous. CDR3 length: 13 residues. The V gene's germline CDR1 is LNHDA and CDR2 SQIVND (reference sequence). Trimming cost V 3 bases and J 4 bases, with 4 bases left between them. The full variable domain, with the rest looked up from reference TRBV19 and TRBJ2-6, is DGGITQSPKYLFRKEGQNVTLSCEQNLNHDAMYWYRQDPGQGLRLIYYSQIVNDFQKGDIAEGYSVSREKKESFPLTVTSAQKNPTAFYLCASSMAGANVLTFGAGSRLTVL.

This chain connects TRBV7-2 to TRBJ2-7; D is unclear. This CDR3 contains 14 residues. V shed 1 base and J shed 1 base, with 8 bases lying between them. Germline CDR1 SGHTA, CDR2 FQGNSA. CDR3: CASSLVLRSYEQYF. Written as DNA, the CDR3 is TGTGCCAGCAGCTTAGTCTTGCGATCCTACGAGCAGTACTTC. The variable domain in full, with the rest retrieved from reference TRBV7-2 and TRBJ2-7, is GAGVSQSPSNKVTEKGKDVELRCDPISGHTALYWYRQSLGQGLEFLIYFQGNSAPDKSGLPSDRFSAERTGGSVSTLTIQRTQQEDSAVYLCASSLVLRSYEQYFGPGTRLTVT.

The chain has TRBV6-5 and TRBJ1-1; D is unclear. Trimming stripped 6 bases from V and 2 bases from J, with 13 bases between. The length of the CDR3 is 14 residues. Germline V gene sequence: CDR1 MNHEY, CDR2 SVGAGI. The CDR3 bases are TGTGCCAGCAGGCCGACATGGCTTAACACTGAAGCTTTCTTT. This encodes CASRPTWLNTEAFF.

The chain carries TRBV24-1 and TRBJ2-3; D unclear. The V gene's germline CDR1 is KGHDR and CDR2 SFDVKD. The CDR3 is 14 residues long. Deletions cut 3 bases from V and 3 bases from J, with 9 bases between. The CDR3 DNA follows: TGTGCCACCAGTGATGGGCTAGTAACAGATACGCAGTATTTT. It yields the protein CATSDGLVTDTQYF.